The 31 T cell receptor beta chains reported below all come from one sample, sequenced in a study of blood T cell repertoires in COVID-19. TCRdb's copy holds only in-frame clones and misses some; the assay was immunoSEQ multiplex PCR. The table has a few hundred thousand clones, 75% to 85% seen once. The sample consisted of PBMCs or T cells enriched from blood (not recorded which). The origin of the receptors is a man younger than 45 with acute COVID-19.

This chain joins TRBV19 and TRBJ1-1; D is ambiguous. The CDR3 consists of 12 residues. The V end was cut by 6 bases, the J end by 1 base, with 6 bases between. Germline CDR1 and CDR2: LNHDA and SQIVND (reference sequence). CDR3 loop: CASRAANTEAFF. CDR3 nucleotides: TGTGCCAGTAGGGCTGCGAACACTGAAGCTTTCTTT.

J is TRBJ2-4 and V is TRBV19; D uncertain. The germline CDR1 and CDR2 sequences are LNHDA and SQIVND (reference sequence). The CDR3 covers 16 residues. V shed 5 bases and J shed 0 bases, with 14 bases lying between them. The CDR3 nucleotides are TGTGCCAGTAGTCCCTACCTTGAACCAGCCAAAAACATTCAGTACTTC. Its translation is CASSPYLEPAKNIQYF.

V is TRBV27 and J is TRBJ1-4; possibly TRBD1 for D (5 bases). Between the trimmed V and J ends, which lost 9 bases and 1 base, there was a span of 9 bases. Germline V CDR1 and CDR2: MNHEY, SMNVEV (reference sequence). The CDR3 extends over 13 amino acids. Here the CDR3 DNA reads TGTGCCAGGGGGGGGGTAACTAATGAAAAACTGTTTTTT. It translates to CARGGVTNEKLFF.

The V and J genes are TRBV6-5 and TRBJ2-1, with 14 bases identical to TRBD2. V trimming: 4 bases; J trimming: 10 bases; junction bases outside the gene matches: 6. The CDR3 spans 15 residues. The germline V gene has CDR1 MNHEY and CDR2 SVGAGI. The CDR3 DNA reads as TGTGCCAGCAGTTGGGGACTAGCGGGGGCGGGGGAGCAGTTCTTC. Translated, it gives CASSWGLAGAGEQFF.

The CDR3 loop is CASSSGQGRSTF. Written as DNA, the CDR3 is TGTGCCAGCAGCTCCGGACAGGGGAGATCCACCTTC. V and J are TRBV6-5 and TRBJ1-2; 9 positions agree with TRBD1. Germline trimming cut 6 bases from V and 13 bases from J; bases unmatched to any gene: 9. This CDR3 region has 12 residues. CDR1 is MNHEY, CDR2 SVGAGI, per germline.

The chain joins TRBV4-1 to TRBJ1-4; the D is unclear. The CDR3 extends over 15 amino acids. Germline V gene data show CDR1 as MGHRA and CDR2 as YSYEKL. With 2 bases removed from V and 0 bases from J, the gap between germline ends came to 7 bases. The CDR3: CASSQIISTNEKLFF. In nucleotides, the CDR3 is TGCGCCAGCAGCCAAATTATATCAACTAATGAAAAACTGTTTTTT.

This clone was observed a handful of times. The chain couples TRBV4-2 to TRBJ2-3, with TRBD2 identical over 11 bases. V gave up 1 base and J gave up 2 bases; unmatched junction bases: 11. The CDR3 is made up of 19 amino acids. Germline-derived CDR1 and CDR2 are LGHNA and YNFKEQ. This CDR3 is CASSQVLAGGSGATDTQYF. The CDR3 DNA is TGTGCCAGCAGCCAAGTGCTAGCGGGGGGCTCTGGGGCCACAGATACGCAGTATTTT.

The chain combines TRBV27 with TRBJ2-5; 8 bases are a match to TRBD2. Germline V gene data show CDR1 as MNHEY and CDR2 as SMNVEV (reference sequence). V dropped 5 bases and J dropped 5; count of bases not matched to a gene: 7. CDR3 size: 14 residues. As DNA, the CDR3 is TGTGCCAGCAGTCTCGGGGGGGCCGGGGAGACCCAGTACTTC. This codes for CASSLGGAGETQYF.

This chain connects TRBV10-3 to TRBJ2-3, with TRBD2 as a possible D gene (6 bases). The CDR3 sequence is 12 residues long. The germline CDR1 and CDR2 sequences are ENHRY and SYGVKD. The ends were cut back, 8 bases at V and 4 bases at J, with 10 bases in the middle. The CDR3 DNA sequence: TGTGCCATCGGGTGGGAGGCAGATACGCAGTATTTT. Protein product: CAIGWEADTQYF.

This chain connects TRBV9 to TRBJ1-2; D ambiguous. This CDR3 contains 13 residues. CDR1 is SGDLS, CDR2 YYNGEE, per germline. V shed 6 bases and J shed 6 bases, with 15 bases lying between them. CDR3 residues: CASKSPAGNGYTF. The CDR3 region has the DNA TGTGCCAGCAAGTCTCCGGCGGGTAATGGCTACACCTTC.

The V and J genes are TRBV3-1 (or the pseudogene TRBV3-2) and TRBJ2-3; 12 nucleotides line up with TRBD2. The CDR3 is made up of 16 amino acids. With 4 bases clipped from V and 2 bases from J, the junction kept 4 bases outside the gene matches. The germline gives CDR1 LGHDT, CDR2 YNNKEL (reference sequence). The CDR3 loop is CASSPTSGGPTDTQYF. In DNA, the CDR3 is TGTGCCAGCAGCCCGACTAGCGGGGGACCCACAGATACGCAGTATTTT.

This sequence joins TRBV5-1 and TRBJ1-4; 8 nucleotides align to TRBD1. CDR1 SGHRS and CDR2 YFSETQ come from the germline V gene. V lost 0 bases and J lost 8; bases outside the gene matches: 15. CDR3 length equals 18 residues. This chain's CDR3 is CASSLAPGQGVSGEKLFF. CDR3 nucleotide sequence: TGCGCCAGCAGCTTGGCCCCCGGACAGGGAGTGAGCGGCGAAAAACTGTTTTTT.

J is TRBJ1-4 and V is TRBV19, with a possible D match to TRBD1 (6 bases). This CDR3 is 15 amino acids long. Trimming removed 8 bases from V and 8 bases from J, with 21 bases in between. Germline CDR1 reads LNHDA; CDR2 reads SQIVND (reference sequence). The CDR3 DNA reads TGTGCCAGTGGGGGGGCCGTGACAGGAGGCGAAAAACTGTTTTTT. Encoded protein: CASGGAVTGGEKLFF. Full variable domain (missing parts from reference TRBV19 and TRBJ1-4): DGGITQSPKYLFRKEGQNVTLSCEQNLNHDAMYWYRQDPGQGLRLIYYSQIVNDFQKGDIAEGYSVSREKKESFPLTVTSAQKNPTAFYLCASGGAVTGGEKLFFGSGTQLSVL.

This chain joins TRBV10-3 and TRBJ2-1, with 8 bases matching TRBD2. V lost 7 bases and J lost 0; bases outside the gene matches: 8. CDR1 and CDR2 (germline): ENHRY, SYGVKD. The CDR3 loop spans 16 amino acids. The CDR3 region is CAITSLAGLSYNEQFF. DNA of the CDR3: TGTGCCATCACCTCCCTAGCGGGTCTCTCCTACAATGAGCAGTTCTTC.

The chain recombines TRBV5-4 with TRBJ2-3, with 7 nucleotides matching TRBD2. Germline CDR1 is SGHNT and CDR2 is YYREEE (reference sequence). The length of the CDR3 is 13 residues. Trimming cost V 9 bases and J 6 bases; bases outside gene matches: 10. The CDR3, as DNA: TGTGCCACTCAGCGGGGAGAGGGGGATACGCAGTATTTT. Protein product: CATQRGEGDTQYF.

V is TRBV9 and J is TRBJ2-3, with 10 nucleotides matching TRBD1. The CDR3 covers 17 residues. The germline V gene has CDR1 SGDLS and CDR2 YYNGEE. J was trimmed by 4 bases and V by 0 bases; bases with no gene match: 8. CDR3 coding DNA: TGTGCCAGCAGCGTAGGATTGACAGGGGGCGCAGCAGATACGCAGTATTTT. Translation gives CASSVGLTGGAADTQYF.

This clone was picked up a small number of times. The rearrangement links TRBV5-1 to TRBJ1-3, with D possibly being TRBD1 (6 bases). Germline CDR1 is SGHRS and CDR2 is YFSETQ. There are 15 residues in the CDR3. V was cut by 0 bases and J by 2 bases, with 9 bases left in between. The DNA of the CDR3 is TGCGCCAGCAGCTTGGAGGGGGGGACTGGAAACACCATATATTTT. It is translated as CASSLEGGTGNTIYF.

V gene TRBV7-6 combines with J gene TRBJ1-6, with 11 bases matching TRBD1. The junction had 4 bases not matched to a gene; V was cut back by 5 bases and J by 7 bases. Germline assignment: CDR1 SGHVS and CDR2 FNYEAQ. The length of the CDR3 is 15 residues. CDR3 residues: CASSPGTGGNSPLHF. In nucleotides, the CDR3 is TGTGCCAGCAGCCCCGGGACAGGGGGGAATTCACCCCTCCACTTT.

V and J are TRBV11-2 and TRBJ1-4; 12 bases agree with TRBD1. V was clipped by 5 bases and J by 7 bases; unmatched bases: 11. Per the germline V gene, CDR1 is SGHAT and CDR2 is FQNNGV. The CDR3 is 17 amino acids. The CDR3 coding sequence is TGTGCCAGCAGCCATGGGACAGGGGGCCCCAAGACTGAAAAACTGTTTTTT. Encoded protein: CASSHGTGGPKTEKLFF.

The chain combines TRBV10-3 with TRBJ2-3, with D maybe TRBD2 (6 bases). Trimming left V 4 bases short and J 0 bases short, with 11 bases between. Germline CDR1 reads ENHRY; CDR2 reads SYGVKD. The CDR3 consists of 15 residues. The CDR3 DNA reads TGTGCCATCAGTGCGGAGGGGATAAGCACAGATACGCAGTATTTT. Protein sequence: CAISAEGISTDTQYF.

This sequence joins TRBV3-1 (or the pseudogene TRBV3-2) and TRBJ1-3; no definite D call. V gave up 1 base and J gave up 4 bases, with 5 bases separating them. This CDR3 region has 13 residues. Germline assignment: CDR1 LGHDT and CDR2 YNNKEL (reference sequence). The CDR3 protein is CASSQVGGNTIYF. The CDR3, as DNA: TGTGCCAGCAGCCAAGTCGGGGGAAACACCATATATTTT.

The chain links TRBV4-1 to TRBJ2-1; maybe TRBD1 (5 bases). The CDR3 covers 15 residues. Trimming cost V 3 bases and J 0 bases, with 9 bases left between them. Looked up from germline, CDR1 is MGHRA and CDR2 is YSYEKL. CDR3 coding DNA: TGCGCCAGCAGCCAGGTAGGGGACTCCTACAATGAGCAGTTCTTC. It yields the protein CASSQVGDSYNEQFF.

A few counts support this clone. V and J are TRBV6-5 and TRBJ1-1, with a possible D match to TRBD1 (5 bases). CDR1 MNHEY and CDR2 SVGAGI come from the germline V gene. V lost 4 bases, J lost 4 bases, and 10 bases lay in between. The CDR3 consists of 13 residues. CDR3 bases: TGTGCCAGCAGTTTCCAAGGGGTCACTGAAGCTTTCTTT. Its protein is CASSFQGVTEAFF.

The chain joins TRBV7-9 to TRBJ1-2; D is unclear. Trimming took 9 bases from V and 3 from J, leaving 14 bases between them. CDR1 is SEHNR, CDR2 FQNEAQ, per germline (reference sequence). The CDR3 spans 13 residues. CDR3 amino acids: CASRKGEDYGYTF. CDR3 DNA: TGTGCCAGTAGGAAGGGAGAGGACTATGGCTACACCTTC.

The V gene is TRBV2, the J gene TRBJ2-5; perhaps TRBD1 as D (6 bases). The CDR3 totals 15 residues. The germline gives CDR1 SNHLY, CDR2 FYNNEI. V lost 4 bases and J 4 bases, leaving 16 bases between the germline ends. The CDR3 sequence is CASSGGTTRVETQYF. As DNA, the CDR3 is TGTGCCAGCAGTGGGGGGACAACCCGTGTAGAGACCCAGTACTTC.

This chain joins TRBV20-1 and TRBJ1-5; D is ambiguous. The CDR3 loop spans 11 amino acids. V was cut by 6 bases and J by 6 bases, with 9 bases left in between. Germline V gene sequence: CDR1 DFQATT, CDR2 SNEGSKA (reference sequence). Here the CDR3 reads CSAGLGQPQHF. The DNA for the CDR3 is TGCAGTGCCGGACTAGGTCAGCCCCAGCATTTT.

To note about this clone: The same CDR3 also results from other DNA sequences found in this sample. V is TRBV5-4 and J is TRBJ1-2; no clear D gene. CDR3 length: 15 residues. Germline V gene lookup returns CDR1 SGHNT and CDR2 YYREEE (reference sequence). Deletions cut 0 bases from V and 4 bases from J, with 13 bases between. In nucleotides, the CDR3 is TGTGCCAGCAGCTTGGGGCAGAATAACCTCTATGGCTACACCTTC. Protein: CASSLGQNNLYGYTF.

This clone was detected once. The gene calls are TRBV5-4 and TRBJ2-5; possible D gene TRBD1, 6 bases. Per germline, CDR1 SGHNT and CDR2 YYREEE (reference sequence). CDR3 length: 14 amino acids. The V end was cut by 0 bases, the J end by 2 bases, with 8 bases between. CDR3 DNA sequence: TGTGCCAGCAGCTTGGGGGGGCATCAAGAGACCCAGTACTTC. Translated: CASSLGGHQETQYF. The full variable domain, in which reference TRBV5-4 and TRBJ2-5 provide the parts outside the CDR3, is ETGVTQSPTHLIKTRGQQVTLRCSSQSGHNTVSWYQQALGQGPQFIFQYYREEENGRGNFPPRFSGLQFPNYSSELNVNALELDDSALYLCASSLGGHQETQYFGPGTRLLVL.

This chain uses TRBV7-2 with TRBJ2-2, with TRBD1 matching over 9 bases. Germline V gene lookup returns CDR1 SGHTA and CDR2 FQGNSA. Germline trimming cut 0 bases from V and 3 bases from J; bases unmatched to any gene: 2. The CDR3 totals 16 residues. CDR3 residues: CASSLAGTGYTGELFF. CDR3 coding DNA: TGTGCCAGCAGCTTAGCTGGGACAGGGTACACCGGGGAGCTGTTTTTT.

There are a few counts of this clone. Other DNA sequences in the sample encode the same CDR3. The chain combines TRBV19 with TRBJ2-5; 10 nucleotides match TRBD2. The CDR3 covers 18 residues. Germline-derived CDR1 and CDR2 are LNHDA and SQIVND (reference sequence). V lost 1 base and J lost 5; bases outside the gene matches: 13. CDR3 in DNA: TGTGCCAGTAGTATAGGAGAAGCGGGGGGGCGGCGGGGTGAGACCCAGTACTTC. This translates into CASSIGEAGGRRGETQYF.

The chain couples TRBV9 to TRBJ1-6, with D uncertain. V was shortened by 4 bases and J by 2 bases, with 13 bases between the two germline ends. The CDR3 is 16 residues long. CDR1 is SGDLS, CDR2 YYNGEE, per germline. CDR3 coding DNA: TGTGCCAGCAGCTCGACCTTCGACACCTATAATTCACCCCTCCACTTT. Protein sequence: CASSSTFDTYNSPLHF.